These 10 T cell receptor beta chains were all obtained from the same sample, sequenced in a study of shared clonotypes between healthy human individuals. Sequencing used immunoSEQ multiplex PCR; TCRdb keeps in-frame clones, though not all of them. The table lists roughly 170,000 clones, around 63% of them singletons. The sequenced sample consisted of memory CD4+ T cells sorted from blood. Subset denoted: CD45RA-negative fraction. Source of these receptors: a man aged 30 to 45 in good health.

Notes on this clone: Other DNA sequences in the sample encode the same CDR3. The chain links TRBV29-1 to TRBJ2-5, with 14 positions matching TRBD2. This CDR3 has 14 residues. Losses at the gene ends were 4 bases for V and 5 bases for J; bases not matched to a gene: 3. Per germline, CDR1 SQVTM and CDR2 ANQGSEA. The CDR3 DNA sequence: TGCAGCGTTGGGACTAGCGGGAGGTGGGAGACCCAGTACTTC. This translates into CSVGTSGRWETQYF.

The chain joins TRBV6-4 to TRBJ1-1; 8 bases are shared with TRBD1. The CDR3 sequence is 13 residues long. CDR1 is MRHNA, CDR2 SNTAGT, per germline. V was pared by 3 bases and J by 6 bases, with 3 bases of the junction left unmatched. In DNA, the CDR3 is TGTGCCAGCAGTGAAGACAGGGGCGCTGAAGCTTTCTTT. Encoded protein: CASSEDRGAEAFF.

The V gene is TRBV7-9, the J gene TRBJ1-2; D perhaps matches TRBD1 (6 bases). V was cut by 3 bases and J by 6 bases, with 8 bases left in between. CDR3 size: 12 residues. Germline V gene data show CDR1 as SEHNR and CDR2 as FQNEAQ (reference sequence). CDR3 nucleotides: TGTGCCAGCAGCTTTAACAGGGATGGCTACACCTTC. Amino acid sequence: CASSFNRDGYTF.

This clone was observed a few times. The chain combines TRBV11-3 with TRBJ2-1, with 10 positions matching TRBD2. Germline V gene sequence: CDR1 SGHNT, CDR2 YENEEA. Trimming took 5 bases from V and 6 from J; bases not matched to a gene: 4. The CDR3 loop spans 14 amino acids. CDR3 DNA sequence: TGTGCCAGCAGCCTCGCTAGCGGGAGCAATGAGCAGTTCTTC. Its translation is CASSLASGSNEQFF.

The chain has TRBV10-2 and TRBJ2-7; TRBD2 matches at 10 bases. The germline CDR1 and CDR2 sequences are WSHSY and SAAADI. V was clipped by 6 bases and J by 1 base; unmatched bases: 15. The CDR3 spans 18 residues. The CDR3 region is CASSAITNLAGDSYEQYF. The CDR3 bases are TGCGCCAGCAGCGCTATTACCAATCTAGCGGGAGATTCCTACGAGCAGTACTTC.

This clone was detected only a few times. The J gene is TRBJ2-5, the V gene TRBV7-8; D perhaps matches TRBD2 (6 bases). The CDR3 extends over 11 amino acids. Germline V gene sequence: CDR1 SGHVS, CDR2 FQNEAQ. V dropped 8 bases and J dropped 4 bases, with 8 bases sitting between them. In DNA, the CDR3 is TGTGCCAGCCGAGCGGGAGAGACCCAGTACTTC. This translates into CASRAGETQYF.

This chain joins TRBV15 and TRBJ2-1; D possibly corresponds to TRBD2 (6 bases). V shed 1 base and J shed 9 bases, with 10 bases lying between them. The CDR3 sequence is 13 residues long. CDR1 LNHNV and CDR2 YYDKDF come from the germline V gene (reference sequence). The DNA of the CDR3 is TGTGCCACCAGCAGAGTAGTCGGGGGTGAGCAGTTCTTC. Its translation is CATSRVVGGEQFF.

This clone was counted a single time. This rearrangement joins TRBV6-6 to TRBJ2-1; 12 nucleotides match TRBD2. Germline CDR1 and CDR2: MNHNY and SVGAGI (reference sequence). This CDR3 region has 16 residues. The junction had 7 bases not matched to a gene; V was cut back by 9 bases and J by 1 base. The CDR3 DNA sequence: TGTGCCAGTTCTAGCGGGAGGGCCATTTCCTACAATGAGCAGTTCTTC. Translation: CASSSGRAISYNEQFF.

The V call is TRBV5-8, the J call TRBJ2-5, with a possible D match to TRBD2 (5 bases). V was shortened by 0 bases and J by 5 bases, with 11 bases between the two germline ends. Germline CDR1 SGHTS, CDR2 YDEGEE. CDR3 length: 14 amino acids. CDR3 bases: TGTGCCAGCAGCTTGGCCTCAGGACTGGAGACCCAGTACTTC. It yields the protein CASSLASGLETQYF.

This chain joins TRBV4-3 and TRBJ2-7; D gene ambiguous. Trimming left V 0 bases short and J 5 bases short, with 11 bases between. The CDR3 totals 14 residues. From germline, CDR1 is LGHNA and CDR2 YSLEER. The CDR3 DNA sequence: TGCGCCAGCAGCCAAGATCAGTCAAGGGACGAGCAGTACTTC. Amino acid sequence: CASSQDQSRDEQYF.